One sample yielded the 28 T cell receptor beta chains listed below, sequenced in a study of OX40 agonist ivuxolimab in advanced cancers. The library was built by means of the immunoSEQ multiplex PCR assay. TCRdb holds this immuneACCESS table with in-frame rearrangements only. Some clones are missing; in checked studies, unresolved V genes explain under half, and the rest has no known cause. For this sample there are over 15,000 clones; over 75% appear just once. Of the sample, over 25% falls within the top ten clones. The starting material was CD4+ or CD8+ T cells sorted from blood, obtained in a trial of the OX40 agonist ivuxolimab. Receptors originate from an adult with an advanced solid tumor such as melanoma, head and neck, liver or kidney cancer.

V usage is TRBV2 and J usage is TRBJ2-7; D is possibly TRBD2 (5 bases). With 1 base removed from V and 1 base from J, the gap between germline ends came to 11 bases. This CDR3 comprises 15 residues. Germline V CDR1 and CDR2: SNHLY, FYNNEI. Here the CDR3 DNA reads TGTGCCAGCAGTGAAGGATCGAGCGGTTCCTACGAGCAGTACTTC. This encodes CASSEGSSGSYEQYF.

V is TRBV6-8 and J is TRBJ1-6; 8 positions match TRBD1. CDR3 length: 18 amino acids. Germline loops: CDR1 MNHGY, CDR2 SAAAGT. J was trimmed by 10 bases and V by 5 bases; bases with no gene match: 19. In DNA form, the CDR3 reads TGTGCCAGCAGTCAGACAGGGGACGGTTTTTTTTTCATATCACCCCTCCACTTT. Residues: CASSQTGDGFFFISPLHF.

V is TRBV27 and J is TRBJ2-5; 10 bases fit TRBD2. The V gene end was trimmed by 9 bases and the J gene end by 5 bases; junction bases not matched to a gene: 15. The germline CDR1 and CDR2 sequences are MNHEY and SMNVEV (reference sequence). CDR3 length equals 16 residues. The CDR3 bases are TGTGCCAGGCCGGACGGATCTAGCGGGAGAAGGGAGACCCAGTACTTC. It encodes CARPDGSSGRRETQYF.

The chain is built from TRBV6-6 and TRBJ2-7, with D maybe TRBD1 (6 bases). The CDR3 is 15 residues long. Germline values: CDR1 MNHNY, CDR2 SVGAGI (reference sequence). V lost 0 bases and J lost 2, with 11 bases in between. This chain's CDR3 is CASSYSSGQAYEQYF. CDR3 in DNA: TGTGCCAGCAGTTACTCGTCGGGACAAGCCTACGAGCAGTACTTC.

The chain recombines TRBV11-2 with TRBJ2-7; tentatively, D is TRBD1 or TRBD2 (7 bases each). V was shortened by 2 bases and J by 4 bases, with 18 bases between the two germline ends. The CDR3 covers 16 residues. From germline, CDR1 is SGHAT and CDR2 FQNNGV. CDR3 DNA sequence: TGTGCCAGCAGCTTATCTATGGGGACAGCGGGATACGAGCAGTACTTC. Encoded protein: CASSLSMGTAGYEQYF.

V gene TRBV19 combines with J gene TRBJ2-1; D perhaps matches TRBD2 (6 bases). Per germline, CDR1 LNHDA and CDR2 SQIVND (reference sequence). The CDR3 spans 15 residues. V lost 5 bases to trimming and J lost 5 bases, with 16 bases between them. Here the CDR3 DNA reads TGTGCCAGTAGTCCCGCAAGCCGCGGGAACAATGAGCAGTTCTTC. This sequence encodes CASSPASRGNNEQFF.

This sequence joins TRBV27 and TRBJ1-2, with D hard to call. This CDR3 has 13 residues. Germline V gene lookup returns CDR1 MNHEY and CDR2 SMNVEV (reference sequence). Trimming pared 6 bases from V and 4 bases from J, leaving 12 bases between. CDR3 in DNA: TGTGCCAGCAGCCCCCCGGGCTCCTATGGCTACACCTTC. This codes for CASSPPGSYGYTF.

The rearrangement uses TRBV4-1 and TRBJ2-7; possible D gene TRBD1, 6 bases. The CDR3 covers 14 residues. The V end lost 1 base, the J end lost 1 base, and 8 bases lay between the germline ends. CDR1 is MGHRA, CDR2 YSYEKL, per germline. Here the CDR3 DNA reads TGCGCCAGCAGCCAAGTACAGGGATCCTACGAGCAGTACTTC. Encoded protein: CASSQVQGSYEQYF.

The chain is built from TRBV2 and TRBJ2-7, with a tentative D call TRBD2 (5 bases). The CDR3 extends over 11 amino acids. Germline values: CDR1 SNHLY, CDR2 FYNNEI. V was shortened by 7 bases and J by 7 bases, with 11 bases between the two germline ends. Here the CDR3 DNA reads TGTGCCAGCATGGGGAGTGGGGAGCAGTACTTC. Encoded protein: CASMGSGEQYF.

This chain connects TRBV19 to TRBJ1-2; no clear D. CDR1 and CDR2 from the germline V gene are LNHDA and SQIVND (reference sequence). Trimming pared 5 bases from V and 2 bases from J, leaving 6 bases between. The CDR3 length is 12 residues. CDR3 DNA sequence: TGTGCCAGTAGTTTAGGGAACTATGGCTACACCTTC. This codes for CASSLGNYGYTF. Using reference TRBV19 and TRBJ1-2 for the parts outside the CDR3, the full variable domain is DGGITQSPKYLFRKEGQNVTLSCEQNLNHDAMYWYRQDPGQGLRLIYYSQIVNDFQKGDIAEGYSVSREKKESFPLTVTSAQKNPTAFYLCASSLGNYGYTFGSGTRLTVV.

The chain employs TRBV5-4 and TRBJ2-3; 14 bases agree with TRBD2. With 4 bases clipped from V and 5 bases from J, the junction kept 6 bases outside the gene matches. Germline V lookup: CDR1 SGHNT, CDR2 YYREEE (reference sequence). The CDR3 sequence is 16 residues long. CDR3 sequence (DNA): TGTGCCAGCAGCCTAGGGACTAGCGGGAGATTAGATACGCAGTATTTT. It specifies CASSLGTSGRLDTQYF.

The rearrangement uses TRBV27 and TRBJ1-2; unclear D gene. The V gene lost 6 bases and the J gene lost 4 bases, with 9 bases spanning the gap. Germline V gives CDR1 MNHEY, CDR2 SMNVEV (reference sequence). The CDR3 is made up of 12 amino acids. CDR3 coding DNA: TGTGCCAGCAGACACCCATCCTATGGCTACACCTTC. Residues: CASRHPSYGYTF.

The V call is TRBV4-2, the J call TRBJ2-1, with 9 nucleotides matching TRBD2. After removal of 0 bases from V and 4 bases from J, the junction contained 4 bases not matched to a gene. The CDR3 covers 16 residues. Germline CDR1 LGHNA, CDR2 YNFKEQ. The CDR3 nucleotides read TGTGCCAGCAGCCAAGAAGCGGGAGGACCGTACAATGAGCAGTTCTTC. Translated: CASSQEAGGPYNEQFF.

By frequency in the sample, this clone is medium-sized. The chain links TRBV5-6 to TRBJ2-5, with D possibly TRBD2 on 7 matching bases. Germline V gene lookup returns CDR1 SGHDT and CDR2 YYEEEE. The CDR3 consists of 16 residues. Trimming took 2 bases from V and 4 from J, leaving 18 bases between them. CDR3 nucleotides: TGTGCCAGCAGCTTACGGGGGGCGGGGTCAGGAGAGACCCAGTACTTC. Protein product: CASSLRGAGSGETQYF.

The rearrangement links TRBV12-2 to TRBJ1-1; the table calls TRBD1, which could not be checked here. TRBV12-2 is given as a pseudogene. The CDR3 is made up of 15 amino acids. The CDR3 sequence: CASRPDWTINTEAFF. CDR3 nucleotide sequence: TGTGCAAGTCGCCCAGATTGGACAATTAACACTGAAGCTTTCTTT.

This clone showed up just a few times. The chain employs TRBV4-3 and TRBJ2-7; D gene ambiguous. The germline V gene has CDR1 LGHNA and CDR2 YSLEER. This CDR3 comprises 13 residues. Trimming took 0 bases from V and 5 from J, leaving 8 bases between them. The CDR3 sequence: CASSQDFSNEQYF. The CDR3 DNA follows: TGCGCCAGCAGCCAAGATTTTTCGAACGAGCAGTACTTC.

V usage is TRBV10-3 and J usage is TRBJ2-1, with 8 bases aligning to TRBD1. The CDR3 sequence is 14 residues long. Per the germline V gene, CDR1 is ENHRY and CDR2 is SYGVKD. Trimming at V came to 3 bases and at J to 7 bases, leaving 5 bases not matched to a gene. The CDR3 sequence is CAISDTDRGNEQFF. In nucleotides, the CDR3 is TGTGCCATCAGTGATACCGACAGGGGAAATGAGCAGTTCTTC.

The V and J genes are TRBV19 and TRBJ1-5; 8 positions agree with TRBD1. V lost 6 bases and J lost 4; bases outside the gene matches: 5. Germline CDR1 is LNHDA and CDR2 is SQIVND (reference sequence). CDR3 length: 14 residues. The CDR3, as DNA: TGTGCCAGTAGCCCATACAGGGGGAATCAGCCCCAGCATTTT. Protein sequence: CASSPYRGNQPQHF.

V usage is TRBV5-4 and J usage is TRBJ2-1; TRBD1 matches at 8 bases. The CDR3 is 13 residues long. Unmatched junction bases numbered 6, after V lost 3 bases and J lost 10 bases. CDR1 is SGHNT, CDR2 YYREEE, per germline (reference sequence). CDR3 nucleotide sequence: TGTGCCAGCAGCTGGAGACAGGGGTGGGAGCAGTTCTTC. Its protein is CASSWRQGWEQFF.

CDR3: CASSLGVVHLEGYTF. The CDR3 DNA reads as TGCGCCAGCAGCTTGGGGGTAGTGCACTTGGAGGGCTACACCTTC. The chain recombines TRBV5-1 with TRBJ1-2; D uncertain. Germline V gives CDR1 SGHRS, CDR2 YFSETQ. Trimming shortened V by 0 bases and J by 8 bases, and 17 bases separated the two germline ends. This CDR3 spans 15 amino acids.

CDR3 nucleotides: TGTGCCAGCAGCGAGGCGGGGACGAACACCGGGGAGCTGTTTTTT. It specifies CASSEAGTNTGELFF. The chain couples TRBV5-4 to TRBJ2-2; D perhaps matches TRBD2 (6 bases). The CDR3 consists of 15 residues. Germline values: CDR1 SGHNT, CDR2 YYREEE (reference sequence). Trimming removed 4 bases from V and 0 bases from J, with 10 bases in between.

The chain has TRBV6-5 and TRBJ2-7; a weak D match, TRBD2 (5 bases). The CDR3 spans 12 residues. Germline-derived CDR1 and CDR2 are MNHEY and SVGAGI. The V gene lost 6 bases and the J gene lost 4 bases, with 10 bases spanning the gap. The CDR3, as DNA: TGTGCCAGCAGGTCACTAGGGTACGAGCAGTACTTC. Its translation: CASRSLGYEQYF.

The V call is TRBV4-2, the J call TRBJ2-1; 14 bases are shared with TRBD2. Germline V gene sequence: CDR1 LGHNA, CDR2 YNFKEQ. The ends lost 6 bases at V and 7 bases at J; junction bases unmatched: 8. The CDR3 contains 16 residues. The CDR3 loop is CASSLTTSGRVNEQFF. The CDR3 DNA reads TGTGCCAGCAGTCTAACGACTAGCGGGAGGGTTAATGAGCAGTTCTTC.

This clone appeared a few times. The chain joins TRBV4-2 to TRBJ2-1; D is perhaps TRBD2 (5 bases). Germline CDR1 reads LGHNA; CDR2 reads YNFKEQ. V was cut by 4 bases and J by 0 bases, with 10 bases left in between. CDR3 length: 15 amino acids. CDR3 region: CASSPLGSSYNEQFF. The CDR3 DNA reads as TGTGCCAGCAGCCCCTTGGGGAGCTCCTACAATGAGCAGTTCTTC.

The chain combines TRBV4-3 with TRBJ1-1; no definite D call. From germline, CDR1 is LGHNA and CDR2 YSLEER. V was pared by 3 bases and J by 1 base, with 9 bases between. CDR3 length: 14 residues. CDR3 sequence reads: CASSQRQTNTEAFF. Here the CDR3 DNA reads TGCGCCAGCAGCCAGAGGCAGACGAACACTGAAGCTTTCTTT.

This clone was detected a few times. The V gene is TRBV6-5, the J gene TRBJ1-1; D ambiguous. Trimming cost V 0 bases and J 3 bases, with 14 bases left between them. Germline V gene sequence: CDR1 MNHEY, CDR2 SVGAGI. CDR3 length equals 16 residues. CDR3 sequence (DNA): TGTGCCAGCAGTTACTCGATTTCCAACCTATACACTGAAGCTTTCTTT. Amino acid sequence: CASSYSISNLYTEAFF.

The chain combines TRBV7-9 with TRBJ2-7; tentative D call: TRBD1 (5 bases). The length of the CDR3 is 14 residues. The germline V gene encodes CDR1 SEHNR and CDR2 FQNEAQ (reference sequence). The V end lost 5 bases, the J end lost 3 bases, and 14 bases lay between the germline ends. The CDR3 is CASSRMTDYYEQYF. Here the CDR3 DNA reads TGTGCCAGCAGCCGAATGACAGATTACTACGAGCAGTACTTC. The full variable domain, rest sourced from reference TRBV7-9 and TRBJ2-7, is DTGVSQNPRHKITKRGQNVTFRCDPISEHNRLYWYRQTLGQGPEFLTYFQNEAQLEKSRLLSDRFSAERPKGSFSTLEIQRTEQGDSAMYLCASSRMTDYYEQYFGPGTRLTVT.

This chain links TRBV2 with TRBJ2-2; TRBD2 agrees at 7 bases. Germline V lookup: CDR1 SNHLY, CDR2 FYNNEI. The V gene end was trimmed by 9 bases and the J gene end by 3 bases; junction bases not matched to a gene: 4. CDR3 size: 13 residues. The CDR3 loop is CASTSDHTGELFF. CDR3 DNA: TGTGCCAGTACTAGCGACCACACCGGGGAGCTGTTTTTT.